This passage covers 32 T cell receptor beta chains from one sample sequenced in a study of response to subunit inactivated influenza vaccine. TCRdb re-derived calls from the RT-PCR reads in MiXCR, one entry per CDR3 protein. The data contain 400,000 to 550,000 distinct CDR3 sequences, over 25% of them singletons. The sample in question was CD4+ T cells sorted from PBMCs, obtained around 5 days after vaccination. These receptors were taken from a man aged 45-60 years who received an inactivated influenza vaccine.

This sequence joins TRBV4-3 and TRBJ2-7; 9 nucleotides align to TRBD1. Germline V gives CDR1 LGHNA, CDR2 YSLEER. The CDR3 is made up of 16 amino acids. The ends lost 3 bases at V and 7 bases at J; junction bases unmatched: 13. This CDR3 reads CASSQQLQGASGEQYF. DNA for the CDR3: TGCGCCAGCAGCCAGCAATTACAGGGGGCCAGTGGAGAGCAGTACTTC.

The CDR3 coding sequence is TGTGCCACCAGCAGGAGTGATTCACCCCTCCACTTT. This translates into CATSRSDSPLHF. This sequence joins TRBV15 and TRBJ1-6; D unclear. In germline, CDR1 is LNHNV, CDR2 YYDKDF (reference sequence). The CDR3 is 12 amino acids. V lost 3 bases to trimming and J lost 8 bases, with 5 bases between them.

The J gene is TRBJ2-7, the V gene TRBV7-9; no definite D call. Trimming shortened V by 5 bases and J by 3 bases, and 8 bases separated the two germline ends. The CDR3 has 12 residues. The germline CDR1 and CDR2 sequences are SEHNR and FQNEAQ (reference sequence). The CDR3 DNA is TGTGCCAGCAGCGAGAAGATCTACGAGCAGTACTTC. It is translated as CASSEKIYEQYF. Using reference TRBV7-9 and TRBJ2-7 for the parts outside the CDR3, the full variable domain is DTGVSQNPRHKITKRGQNVTFRCDPISEHNRLYWYRQTLGQGPEFLTYFQNEAQLEKSRLLSDRFSAERPKGSFSTLEIQRTEQGDSAMYLCASSEKIYEQYFGPGTRLTVT.

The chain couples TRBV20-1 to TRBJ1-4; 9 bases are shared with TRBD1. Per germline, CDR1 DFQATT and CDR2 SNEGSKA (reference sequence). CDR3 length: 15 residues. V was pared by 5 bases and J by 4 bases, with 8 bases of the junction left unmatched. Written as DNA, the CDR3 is TGCAGTGCTCAGACAGGGGGAATGGGTAATGAAAAACTGTTTTTT. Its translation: CSAQTGGMGNEKLFF.

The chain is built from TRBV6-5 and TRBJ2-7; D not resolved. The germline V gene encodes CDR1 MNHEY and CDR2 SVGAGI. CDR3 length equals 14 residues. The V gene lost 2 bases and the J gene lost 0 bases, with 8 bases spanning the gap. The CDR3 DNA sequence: TGTGCCAGCAGTTACGTAGACGGCTCCTACGAGCAGTACTTC. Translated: CASSYVDGSYEQYF.

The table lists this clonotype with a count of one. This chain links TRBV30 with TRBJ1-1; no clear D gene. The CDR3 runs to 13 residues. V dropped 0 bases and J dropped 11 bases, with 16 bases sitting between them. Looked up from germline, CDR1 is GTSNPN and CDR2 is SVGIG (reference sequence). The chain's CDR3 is CAWSVKTSREAFF. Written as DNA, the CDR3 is TGTGCCTGGAGTGTAAAGACCTCCCGGGAGGCTTTCTTT.

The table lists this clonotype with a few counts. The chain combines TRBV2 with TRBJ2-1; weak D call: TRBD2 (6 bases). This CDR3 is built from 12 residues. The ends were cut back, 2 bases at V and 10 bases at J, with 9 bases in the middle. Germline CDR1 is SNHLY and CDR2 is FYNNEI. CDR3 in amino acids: CASSELAYEQFF. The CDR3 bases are TGTGCCAGCAGTGAACTAGCGTACGAGCAGTTCTTC.

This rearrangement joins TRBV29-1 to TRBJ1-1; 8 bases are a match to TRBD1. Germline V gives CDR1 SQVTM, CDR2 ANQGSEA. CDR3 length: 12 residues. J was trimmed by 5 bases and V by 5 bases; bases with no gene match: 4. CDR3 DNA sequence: TGCAGCGTTAAACAGGGGGATACTGAAGCTTTCTTT. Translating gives CSVKQGDTEAFF.

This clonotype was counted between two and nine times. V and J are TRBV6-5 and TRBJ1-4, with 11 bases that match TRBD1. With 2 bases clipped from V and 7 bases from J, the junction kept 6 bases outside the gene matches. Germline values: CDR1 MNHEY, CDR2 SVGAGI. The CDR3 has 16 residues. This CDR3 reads CASSYARTGGGEKLFF. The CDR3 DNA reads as TGTGCCAGCAGTTACGCGAGGACAGGGGGCGGTGAAAAACTGTTTTTT.

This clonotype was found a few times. The DNA for the CDR3 is TGTGCCAGCAGCCCTAACCCTCGAAACACCATATATTTT. Amino acid sequence: CASSPNPRNTIYF. The chain uses TRBV3-1 and TRBJ1-3; D gene uncertain. Trimming took off 4 bases at V and 5 bases at J, with 9 bases between the two ends. This CDR3 spans 13 amino acids. Germline CDR1 and CDR2: LGHDT and YNNKEL (reference sequence).

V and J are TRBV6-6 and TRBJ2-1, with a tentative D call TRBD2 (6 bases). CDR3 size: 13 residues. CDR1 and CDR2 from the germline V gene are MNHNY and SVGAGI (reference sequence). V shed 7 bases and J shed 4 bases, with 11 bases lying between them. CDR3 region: CASTNSGYNEQFF. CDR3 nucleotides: TGTGCCAGCACAAATAGCGGTTACAATGAGCAGTTCTTC.

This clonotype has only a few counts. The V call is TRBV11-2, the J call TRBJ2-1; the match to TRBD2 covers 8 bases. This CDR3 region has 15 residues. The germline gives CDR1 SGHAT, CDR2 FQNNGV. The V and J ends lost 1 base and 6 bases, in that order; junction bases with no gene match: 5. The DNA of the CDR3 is TGTGCCAGCAGCTTAGTCGGCCTAGCGGGCAATGAGCAGTTCTTC. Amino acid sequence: CASSLVGLAGNEQFF. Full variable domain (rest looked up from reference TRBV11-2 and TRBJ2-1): EAGVAQSPRYKIIEKRQSVAFWCNPISGHATLYWYQQILGQGPKLLIQFQNNGVVDDSQLPKDRFSAERLKGVDSTLKIQPAKLEDSAVYLCASSLVGLAGNEQFFGPGTRLTVL.

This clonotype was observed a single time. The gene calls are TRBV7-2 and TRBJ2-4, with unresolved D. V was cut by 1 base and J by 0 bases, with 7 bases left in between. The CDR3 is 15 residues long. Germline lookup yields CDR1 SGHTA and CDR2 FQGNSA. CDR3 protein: CASSLVELAKNIQYF. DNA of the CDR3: TGTGCCAGCAGCTTAGTCGAACTAGCCAAAAACATTCAGTACTTC.

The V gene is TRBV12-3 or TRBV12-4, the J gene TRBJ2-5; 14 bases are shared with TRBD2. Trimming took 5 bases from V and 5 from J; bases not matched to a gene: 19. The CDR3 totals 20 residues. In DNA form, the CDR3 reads TGTGCCAGCAGTCGAGGGACTAGCGGGAGCGGGGGCCGTAACCGGGAGACCCAGTACTTC. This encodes CASSRGTSGSGGRNRETQYF.

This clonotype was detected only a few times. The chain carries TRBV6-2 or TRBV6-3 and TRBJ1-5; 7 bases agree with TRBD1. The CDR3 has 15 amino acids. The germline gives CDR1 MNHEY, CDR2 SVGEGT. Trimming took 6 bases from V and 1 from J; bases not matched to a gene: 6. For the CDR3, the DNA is TGTGCCAGCAGATTACAGGGGTTGAGCAATCAGCCCCAGCATTTT. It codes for CASRLQGLSNQPQHF.

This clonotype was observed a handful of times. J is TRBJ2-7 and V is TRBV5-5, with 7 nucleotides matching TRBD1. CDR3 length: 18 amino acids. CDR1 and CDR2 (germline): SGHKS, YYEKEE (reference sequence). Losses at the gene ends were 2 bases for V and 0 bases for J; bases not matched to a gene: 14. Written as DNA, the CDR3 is TGTGCCAGCAGCTTCGGGTCAAGGGGGCGTCCGGACTCCTACGAGCAGTACTTC. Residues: CASSFGSRGRPDSYEQYF.

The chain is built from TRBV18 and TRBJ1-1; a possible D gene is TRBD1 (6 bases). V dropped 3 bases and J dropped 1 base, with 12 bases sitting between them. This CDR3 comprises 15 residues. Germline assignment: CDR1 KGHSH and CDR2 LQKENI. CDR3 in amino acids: CASSPIRGANTEAFF. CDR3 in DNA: TGTGCCAGCTCACCGATAAGGGGGGCGAACACTGAAGCTTTCTTT. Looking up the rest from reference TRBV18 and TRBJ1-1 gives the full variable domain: NAGVMQNPRHLVRRRGQEARLRCSPMKGHSHVYWYRQLPEEGLKFMVYLQKENIIDESGMPKERFSAEFPKEGPSILRIQQVVRGDSAAYFCASSPIRGANTEAFFGQGTRLTVV.

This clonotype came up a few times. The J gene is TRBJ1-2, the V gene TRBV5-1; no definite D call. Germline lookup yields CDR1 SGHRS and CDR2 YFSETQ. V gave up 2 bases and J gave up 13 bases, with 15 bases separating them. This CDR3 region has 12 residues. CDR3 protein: CASSFIGSDCTF. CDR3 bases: TGCGCCAGCAGCTTTATAGGGTCGGACTGCACCTTC. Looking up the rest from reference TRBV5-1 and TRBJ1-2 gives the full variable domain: KAGVTQTPRYLIKTRGQQVTLSCSPISGHRSVSWYQQTPGQGLQFLFEYFSETQRNKGNFPGRFSGRQFSNSRSEMNVSTLELGDSALYLCASSFIGSDCTFGSGTRLTVV.

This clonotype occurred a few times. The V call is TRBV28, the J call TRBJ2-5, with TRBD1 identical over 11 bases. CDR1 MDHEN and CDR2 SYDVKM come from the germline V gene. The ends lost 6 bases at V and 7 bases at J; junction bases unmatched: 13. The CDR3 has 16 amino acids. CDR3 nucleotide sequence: TGTGCCAGCAGGTCTCCGCGGGACAGGGGGATCGGGACCCAGTACTTC. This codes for CASRSPRDRGIGTQYF.

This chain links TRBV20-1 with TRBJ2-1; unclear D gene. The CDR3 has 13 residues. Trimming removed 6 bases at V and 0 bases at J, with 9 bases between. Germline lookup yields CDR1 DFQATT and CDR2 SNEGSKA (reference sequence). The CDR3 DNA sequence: TGCAGTGCCACACGAGACTCCTACAATGAGCAGTTCTTC. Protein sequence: CSATRDSYNEQFF.

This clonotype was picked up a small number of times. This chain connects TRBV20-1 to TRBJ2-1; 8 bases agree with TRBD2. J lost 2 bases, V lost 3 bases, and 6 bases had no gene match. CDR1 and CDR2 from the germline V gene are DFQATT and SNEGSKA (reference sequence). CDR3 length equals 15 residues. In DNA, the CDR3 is TGCAGTGCTAGCGATAGCGGGATTCCCTACAATGAGCAGTTCTTC. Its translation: CSASDSGIPYNEQFF.

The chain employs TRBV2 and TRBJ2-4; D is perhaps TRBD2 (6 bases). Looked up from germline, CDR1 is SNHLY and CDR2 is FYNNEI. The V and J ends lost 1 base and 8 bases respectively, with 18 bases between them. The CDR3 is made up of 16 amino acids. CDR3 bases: TGTGCCAGCAGTGAAGGGATGGGGCCATGGGAGGACATTCAGTACTTC. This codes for CASSEGMGPWEDIQYF.

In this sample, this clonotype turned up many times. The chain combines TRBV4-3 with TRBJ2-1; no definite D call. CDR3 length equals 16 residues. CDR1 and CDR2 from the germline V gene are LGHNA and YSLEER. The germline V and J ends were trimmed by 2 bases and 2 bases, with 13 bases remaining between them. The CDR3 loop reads CASSQNSRGTYNEQFF. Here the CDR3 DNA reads TGCGCCAGCAGCCAAAACTCGCGCGGTACCTACAATGAGCAGTTCTTC.

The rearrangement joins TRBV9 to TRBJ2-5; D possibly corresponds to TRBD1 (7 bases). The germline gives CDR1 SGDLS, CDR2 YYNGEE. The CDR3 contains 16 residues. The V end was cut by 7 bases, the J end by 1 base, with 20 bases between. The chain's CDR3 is CASSQGGQTSQETQYF. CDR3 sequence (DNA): TGTGCCAGCTCCCAGGGGGGACAGACAAGCCAAGAGACCCAGTACTTC.

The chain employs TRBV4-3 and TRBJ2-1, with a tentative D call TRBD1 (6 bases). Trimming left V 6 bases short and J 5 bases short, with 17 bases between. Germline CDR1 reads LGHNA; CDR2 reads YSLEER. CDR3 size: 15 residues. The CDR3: CASRPFPRTDNEQFF. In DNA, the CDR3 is TGCGCCAGCAGACCATTTCCCCGGACAGACAATGAGCAGTTCTTC.

The CDR3 nucleotides read TGTGCCAGCTCCGCCGGGACTCAGAACACCGGGGAGCTGTTTTTT. This translates into CASSAGTQNTGELFF. The chain has TRBV28 and TRBJ2-2, with a tentative D call TRBD2 (6 bases). This CDR3 spans 15 amino acids. Germline V lookup: CDR1 MDHEN, CDR2 SYDVKM. V gave up 8 bases and J gave up 1 base, with 14 bases separating them.

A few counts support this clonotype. CDR3: CSVEGPAYEQYF. In DNA form, the CDR3 reads TGCAGCGTTGAAGGACCAGCCTACGAGCAGTACTTC. The gene calls are TRBV29-1 and TRBJ2-7; no reliable D call. V lost 1 base to trimming and J lost 2 bases, with 6 bases between them. Germline V CDR1 and CDR2: SQVTM, ANQGSEA. This CDR3 is 12 amino acids long.

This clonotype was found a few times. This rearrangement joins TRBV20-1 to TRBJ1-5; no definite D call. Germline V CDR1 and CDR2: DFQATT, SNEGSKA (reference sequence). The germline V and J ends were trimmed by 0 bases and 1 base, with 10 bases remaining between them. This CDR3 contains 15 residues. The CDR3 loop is CSARDPGASNQPQHF. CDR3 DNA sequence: TGCAGTGCTAGAGATCCTGGCGCCAGCAATCAGCCCCAGCATTTT.

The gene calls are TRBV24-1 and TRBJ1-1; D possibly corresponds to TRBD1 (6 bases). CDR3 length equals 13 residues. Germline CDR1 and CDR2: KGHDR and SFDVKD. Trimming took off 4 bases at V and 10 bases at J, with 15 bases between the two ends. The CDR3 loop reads CATSEPYRAGAFF. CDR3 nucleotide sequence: TGTGCCACCAGTGAACCATACAGGGCTGGAGCTTTCTTT.

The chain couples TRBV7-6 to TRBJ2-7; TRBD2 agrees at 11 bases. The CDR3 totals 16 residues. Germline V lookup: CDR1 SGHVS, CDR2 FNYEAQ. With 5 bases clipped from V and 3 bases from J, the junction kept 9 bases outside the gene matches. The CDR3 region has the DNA TGTGCCAGCAGCCCCCTACTAGCGGGAGAGGACTACGAGCAGTACTTC. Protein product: CASSPLLAGEDYEQYF.

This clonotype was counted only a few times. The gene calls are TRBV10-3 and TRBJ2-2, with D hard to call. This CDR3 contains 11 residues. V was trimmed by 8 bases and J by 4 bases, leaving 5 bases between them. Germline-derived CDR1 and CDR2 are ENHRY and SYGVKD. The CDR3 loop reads CAIGRTGELFF. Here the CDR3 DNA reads TGTGCCATCGGTCGCACCGGGGAGCTGTTTTTT.

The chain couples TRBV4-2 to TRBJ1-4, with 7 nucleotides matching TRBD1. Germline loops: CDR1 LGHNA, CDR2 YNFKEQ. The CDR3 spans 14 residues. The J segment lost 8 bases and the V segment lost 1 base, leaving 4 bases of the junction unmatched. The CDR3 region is CASSQGRGSEKLFF. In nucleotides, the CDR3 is TGTGCCAGCAGCCAAGGCAGGGGGAGCGAAAAACTGTTTTTT.